What follows is one T cell receptor beta chain and its context. This clone appeared a single time. It has no known antigen specificity. No base-level quality is on record; no much larger clone is a single base apart. These data come from a study of beta chain features in type 1 diabetes (dated by TCRdb to 2016 to 2019). With respect to the entire study: No differences in mean age, gender distribution, total cell number or subset yield were found between patients and healthy donors. The study compared the TCRB repertoires of sorted circulating CD4+ T cell subsets in recently diagnosed type 1 diabetes patients with those in matched healthy donors. A total of about 110 million sorted cells were examined across all samples, and the number of cells per subset was strongly correlated with RNA yield. Whereas all 30 or so donors provided naive and central memory subsets, regulatory and stem cell-like memory subsets were isolated from just 8 patients and about eight healthy donors. Overall study outcomes, separate from this receptor: PCR may preferentially amplify shorter templates, but because patient and control samples were amplified and corrected together, any resulting skew would affect both groups equally. Fewer insertions and more nucleotide deletions at VDJ recombination sites were observed in patients with type 1 diabetes, implying thymic rearrangement abnormalities. Sequencing cDNA rather than genomic DNA could over-represent highly expressing activated cells, although activation and CD3 levels did not differ between groups. HLA sub-analyses involved small numbers of individuals, so any influence of HLA type on TCRB rearrangement remained unresolved. The naive, central memory and regulatory TCRB repertoires appeared to resemble one another more closely among patients than among healthy donors. A moderate but significant shortening of TCRB CDR3 length was observed in type 1 diabetes patients in all four CD4+ subsets.

A single peripheral blood draw of about 120 mL on average was collected from each donor into heparinised tubes. A BD FACSAria II and a panel including CD45RO, CCR7, CD25, CD127, CD95 and CD27 were used to sort naive, central memory, regulatory and stem cell-like memory CD4+ T cells. Every sorted population had a purity above 98%. Right away, PBMCs were isolated by Lymphoprep density gradient centrifugation and were stained directly, with no culture step. Samples were stained and sorted in pairs, with one healthy donor and one patient per experiment, so that batch effects were minimized. All of the isolated RNA was reverse transcribed with the High Capacity cDNA Reverse Transcription Kit, so expressed TCRB transcripts were sequenced. Deep immunoSEQ sequencing was performed on naive, central memory and regulatory T cell samples, with an average of roughly 3.3 million total reads per sample. After sorted cells were lysed in RLT buffer, RNA was extracted with DNase-treated RNeasy Micro or Mini kits, with the choice depending on cell number. To prevent cross-contamination, each cell subset was processed individually, whereas patient and healthy donor samples were processed jointly. Using the immunoSEQ multiplex PCR, TCRB sequences were amplified from cDNA into 87-bp fragments spanning the CDR3 region. Amplicons were sequenced on the Illumina HiSeq platform. The source study handled its data this way. Synthetic template baselines were used to correct PCR bias computationally, reads within Hamming distance 2 were collapsed together, and singletons that could not be merged were discarded. Reads were aligned against IMGT so that V, D and J genes, CDR3 length and insertions or deletions at six rearrangement sites could be assigned. Within each subset, clonotype counts were normalized to sorted cell number, and only after that were true diversity and Gini coefficients computed with the tcR R package. The overlap coefficient, calculated on TCRB nucleotide sequences, was used to measure repertoire sharing. Out-of-frame TCRB sequences from naive cells were analyzed as a proxy for the pre-selection repertoire. TCRdb retrieved this table from immuneACCESS and kept in-frame rearrangements only. Not all clones are present; in checked studies, unresolved V genes account for under half, and no reason is known for the remainder. V and J calls and clone size are given by that table; D and trimming were obtained from the DNA. Recorded for this sample are approximately 330,000 clones; 11% of them occurred a single time. Of the sample, roughly 0.014% falls within the top ten clones.

Trimming leaves V shorter by 0 bases and J shorter by 3 bases, with the junction holding 6 bases beyond the gene matches. The CDR1 and CDR2 encoded by the germline V gene are LGHNA and YNFKEQ. CDR3 length: 16 amino acids, cysteine to phenylalanine. Only the CDR3 region is kept as DNA, spanning 48 bases read in frame from base 1. The receptor was derived from a woman in her thirties in good health. The rearranged segments are TRBV4-2 and TRBJ2-5; 8 central bases correspond to TRBD2. Specimen: naive CD4+ T cells from blood. The cell subset or site label of this sample denotes: true naive CD4+ T cells. The nucleotides read TGTGCCAGCAGCCAAGAAAAGCGGGGGATCAAAGAGACCCAGTACTTC. The translation is CASSQEKRGIKETQYF.